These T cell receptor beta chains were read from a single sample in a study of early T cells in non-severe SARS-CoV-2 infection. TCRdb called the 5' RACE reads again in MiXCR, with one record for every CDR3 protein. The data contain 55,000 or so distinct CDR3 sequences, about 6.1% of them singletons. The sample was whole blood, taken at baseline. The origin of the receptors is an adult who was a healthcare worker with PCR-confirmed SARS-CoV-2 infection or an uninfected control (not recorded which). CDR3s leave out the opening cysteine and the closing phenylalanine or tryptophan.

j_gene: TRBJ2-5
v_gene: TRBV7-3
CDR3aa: ASSLRGGGVTETQY

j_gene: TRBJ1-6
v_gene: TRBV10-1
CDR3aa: ASSEMAGQSNSPLH

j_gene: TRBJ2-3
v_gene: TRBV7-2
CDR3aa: ASSFSRDTDTQY

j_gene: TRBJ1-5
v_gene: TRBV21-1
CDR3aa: ASSNPQGRQPQH

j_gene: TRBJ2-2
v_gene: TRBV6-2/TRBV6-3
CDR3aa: ASSLPIGDFTGELF

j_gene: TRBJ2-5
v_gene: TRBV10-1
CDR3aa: ASSKLGTDQETQY

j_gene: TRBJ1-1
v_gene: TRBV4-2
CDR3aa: ASSRGGAIEAF

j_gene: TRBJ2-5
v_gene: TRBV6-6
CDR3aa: ASSYGGQQDGETQY

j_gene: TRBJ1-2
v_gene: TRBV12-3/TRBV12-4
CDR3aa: ASSEGSRAPGSYT

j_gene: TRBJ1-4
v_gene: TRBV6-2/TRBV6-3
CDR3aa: ASTASRTGRNEKLF

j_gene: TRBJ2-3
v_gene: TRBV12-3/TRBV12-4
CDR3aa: ASTQERDRGTDTQY

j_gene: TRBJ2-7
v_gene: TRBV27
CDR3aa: ASSLSLRAYEQY

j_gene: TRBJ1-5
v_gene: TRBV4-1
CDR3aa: ASSHGGLTFARQPQH

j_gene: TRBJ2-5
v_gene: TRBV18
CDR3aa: ASSPRLGETQY

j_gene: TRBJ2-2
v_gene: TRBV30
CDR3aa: AWAGISNTGELF

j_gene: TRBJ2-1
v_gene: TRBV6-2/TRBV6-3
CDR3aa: ASDGLAGGPGNEQF

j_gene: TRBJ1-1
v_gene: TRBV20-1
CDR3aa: SAPVTGRSTEAF

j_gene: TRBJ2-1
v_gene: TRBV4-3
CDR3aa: ASSFRPDRVNEQF

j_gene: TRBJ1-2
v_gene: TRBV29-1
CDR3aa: SAQAQDFNYGYT

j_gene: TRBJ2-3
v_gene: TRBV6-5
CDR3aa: ASSYTQGSDTQY

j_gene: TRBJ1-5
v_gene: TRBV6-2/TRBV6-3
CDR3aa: ASSRTTNQPQH

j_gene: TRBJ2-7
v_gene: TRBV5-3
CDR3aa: ARSCIGTSGGIYEQY

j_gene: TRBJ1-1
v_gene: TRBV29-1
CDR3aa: SSRDSDIAE

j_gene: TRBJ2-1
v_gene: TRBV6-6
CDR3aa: ASSYLDRGEGEQF

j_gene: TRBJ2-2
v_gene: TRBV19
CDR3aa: ASSPPAGELF

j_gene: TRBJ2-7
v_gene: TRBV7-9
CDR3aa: ASSLTQFEQY

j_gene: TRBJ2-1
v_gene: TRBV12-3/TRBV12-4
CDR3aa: ASSLRGSYNEQF

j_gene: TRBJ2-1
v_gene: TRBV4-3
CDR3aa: ASSQALEVSSYNEQF

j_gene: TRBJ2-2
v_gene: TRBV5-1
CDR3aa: ASSFSRGGGDTGELF

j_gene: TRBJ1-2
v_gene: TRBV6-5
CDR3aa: ASRYPQQGLDGYT

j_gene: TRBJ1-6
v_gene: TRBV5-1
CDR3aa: ASSGGTGLSSYNSPLH

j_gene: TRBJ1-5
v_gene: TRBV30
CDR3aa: AWRTGNQPQH

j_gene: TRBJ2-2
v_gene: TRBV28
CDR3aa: ASRSLGGVNTGELF

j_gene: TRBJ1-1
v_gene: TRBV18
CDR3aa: ASLLRQNTEAF

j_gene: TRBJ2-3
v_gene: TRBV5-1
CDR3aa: ASSLGGAGDTQY

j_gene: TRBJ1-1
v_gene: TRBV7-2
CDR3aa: ASRGTRVSEAF

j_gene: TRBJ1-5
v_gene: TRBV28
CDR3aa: ASSLSRVGQPQH

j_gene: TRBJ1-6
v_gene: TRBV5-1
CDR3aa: ASSTRTGESPLH

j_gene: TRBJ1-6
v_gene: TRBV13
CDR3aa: ASSPFPGPVRDSPLH

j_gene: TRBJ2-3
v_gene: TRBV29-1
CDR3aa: STSGESTDTQY

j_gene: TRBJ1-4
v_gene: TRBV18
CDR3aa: ASSPPGATNEKLF

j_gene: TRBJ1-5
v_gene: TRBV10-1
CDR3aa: ASSEQYNQPQH

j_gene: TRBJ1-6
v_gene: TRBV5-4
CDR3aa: ASSWGTGEGSPLH

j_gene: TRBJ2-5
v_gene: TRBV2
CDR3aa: ASSDRGYQETQY

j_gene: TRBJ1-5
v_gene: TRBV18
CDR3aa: ASHGQRVKWPQH

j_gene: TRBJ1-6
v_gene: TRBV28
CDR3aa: ASNAGAPLNSPLH

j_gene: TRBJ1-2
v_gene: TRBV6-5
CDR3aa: ASSYARTSNYGYT

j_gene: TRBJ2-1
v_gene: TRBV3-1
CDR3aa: ASSQRPGQGEDEQF

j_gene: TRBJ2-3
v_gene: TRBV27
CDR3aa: ASSLMIAGERDTQY

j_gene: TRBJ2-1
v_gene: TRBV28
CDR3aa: ASSLRAGDYNEQF

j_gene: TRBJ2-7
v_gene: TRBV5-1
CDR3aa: ASSPVIGVNYEQY

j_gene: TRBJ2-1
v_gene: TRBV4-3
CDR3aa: ASSQGKNPPYNEQF

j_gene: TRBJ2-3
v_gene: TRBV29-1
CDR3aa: SVEGLAGESTDTQY